The sequence of this TCR beta chain was determined in a study of T cell repertoires in cytomegalovirus infection. Background on the study: CMV infection and matching HLA type were both indicated by public TCR beta signatures. Study conclusions and caveats: Adding up the frequency of public TCR beta families identified people who carried CMV plus the relevant HLA. Across the ex vivo response, the dominant clonotypes were HLA-C-restricted CMV-specific TCR beta clonotypes.

TCRdb fed the reads into MiXCR, producing one record per CDR3 protein. Here the sample spans roughly 640,000 distinct CDR3 sequences, roughly 26% being singletons. This clonotype was counted between two and nine times. The antigen is unknown. The germline CDR1 and CDR2 sequences are LNHDA and SQIVND (reference sequence). The length of the CDR3 is 15 residues. V lost 5 bases, J lost 7 bases, and 20 bases lay in between. The V gene is TRBV19, the J gene TRBJ1-2; a possible D gene is TRBD1 (5 bases). This receptor was taken from a human donor in good health (CMV status not recorded). Some clones in this sample may be carry-over from other donors' samples. The sequencing input was CD8+ T cells from PBMCs. The CDR3, as DNA: TGTGCCAGTAGTCTGAGGGGACCTCCACTCCCTGGCTACACCTTC. This gives the protein CASSLRGPPLPGYTF.